Shown below are 7 T cell receptor beta chains from a single sample sequenced in a study of graft-versus-host responses after intestinal transplantation. TCRdb's copy holds only in-frame clones and misses some; the assay was immunoSEQ multiplex PCR. The repertoire holds about 110,000 clones, with 90% to 95% as singletons. No antigen is known for these receptors. The starting material was unstimulated CD4+ T cells sorted from spleen or lymph node cells, obtained before transplant. The receptor source for this set is a human donor who was the organ donor for an intestinal transplant.

The CDR3 nucleotides are TGTGCCAGCAGCGTAAACAGGGGGCGCGTTCAGCCCCAGCATTTT. Translated: CASSVNRGRVQPQHF. The chain employs TRBV5-6 and TRBJ1-5, with 9 bases identical to TRBD1. The CDR3 runs 15 residues. CDR1 SGHDT and CDR2 YYEEEE come from the germline V gene. Germline trimming cut 4 bases from V and 6 bases from J; bases unmatched to any gene: 8.

The J gene is TRBJ2-7, the V gene TRBV11-2, with TRBD2 matching over 14 bases. CDR1 and CDR2 (germline): SGHAT, FQNNGV. V lost 4 bases, J lost 4 bases, and 3 bases stayed unmatched. The CDR3 contains 15 residues. CDR3 sequence: CASSSGLAGVYEQYF. CDR3 nucleotides: TGTGCCAGCAGCTCGGGACTAGCGGGAGTTTACGAGCAGTACTTC.

V and J are TRBV25-1 and TRBJ2-3, with 10 positions matching TRBD2. The CDR3 contains 16 residues. Germline V CDR1 and CDR2: MGHDK, SYGVNS. With V trimmed by 1 base and J by 4 bases, 5 bases remained unmatched. DNA of the CDR3: TGTGCCAGCAGTGAATGGGCTAGCGGGAGCCCAGATACGCAGTATTTT. This encodes CASSEWASGSPDTQYF.

V and J are TRBV30 and TRBJ2-1; the match to TRBD2 covers 8 bases. Germline V gene lookup returns CDR1 GTSNPN and CDR2 SVGIG (reference sequence). Germline trimming cut 2 bases from V and 0 bases from J; bases unmatched to any gene: 0. There are 14 residues in the CDR3. The CDR3 sequence: CAWSSGSSYNEQFF. For the CDR3, the DNA is TGTGCCTGGAGTAGCGGGAGCTCCTACAATGAGCAGTTCTTC.

A word on this clone: The sample contains more than one DNA sequence encoding this CDR3. The chain links TRBV5-1 to TRBJ2-7; 10 bases agree with TRBD2. CDR1 and CDR2 from the germline V gene are SGHRS and YFSETQ. This CDR3 region has 13 residues. V was clipped by 7 bases and J by 0 bases; unmatched bases: 1. The CDR3 DNA follows: TGCGCCAGCTCTAGCGGGAGCTCCTACGAGCAGTACTTC. This translates into CASSSGSSYEQYF. Using reference TRBV5-1 and TRBJ2-7 for the parts outside the CDR3, the full variable domain is KAGVTQTPRYLIKTRGQQVTLSCSPISGHRSVSWYQQTPGQGLQFLFEYFSETQRNKGNFPGRFSGRQFSNSRSEMNVSTLELGDSALYLCASSSGSSYEQYFGPGTRLTVT.

This chain connects TRBV18 to TRBJ1-3, with no clear D. The CDR3 extends over 16 amino acids. CDR1 is KGHSH and CDR2 is LQKENI in the germline V gene. V lost 0 bases to trimming and J lost 0 bases, with 9 bases between them. The CDR3 is CASSPPEALSGNTIYF. CDR3 DNA: TGTGCCAGCTCACCACCGGAGGCACTCTCTGGAAACACCATATATTTT.

J is TRBJ2-1 and V is TRBV7-3; weak D call: TRBD1 (6 bases). CDR3 length equals 14 residues. Germline V gene sequence: CDR1 SGHTA, CDR2 FQGTGA. Trimming pared 0 bases from V and 7 bases from J, leaving 10 bases between. CDR3 in DNA: TGTGCCAGCAGCTTAACAGGGGGTAGGAATGAGCAGTTCTTC. Its translation: CASSLTGGRNEQFF.